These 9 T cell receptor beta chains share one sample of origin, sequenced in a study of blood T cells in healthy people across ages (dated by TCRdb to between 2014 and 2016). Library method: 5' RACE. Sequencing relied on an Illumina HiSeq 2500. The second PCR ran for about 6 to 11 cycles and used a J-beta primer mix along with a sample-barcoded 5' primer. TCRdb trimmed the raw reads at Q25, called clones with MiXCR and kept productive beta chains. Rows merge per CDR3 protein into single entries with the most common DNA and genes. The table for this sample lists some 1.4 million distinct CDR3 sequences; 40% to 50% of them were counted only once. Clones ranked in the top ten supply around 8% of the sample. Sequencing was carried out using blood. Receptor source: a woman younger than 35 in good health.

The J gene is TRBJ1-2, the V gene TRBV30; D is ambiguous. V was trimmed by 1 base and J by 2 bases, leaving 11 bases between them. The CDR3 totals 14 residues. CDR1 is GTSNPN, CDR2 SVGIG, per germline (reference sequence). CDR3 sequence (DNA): TGTGCCTGGAGTGCCCGTAGGGTAAACTATGGCTACACCTTC. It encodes CAWSARRVNYGYTF.

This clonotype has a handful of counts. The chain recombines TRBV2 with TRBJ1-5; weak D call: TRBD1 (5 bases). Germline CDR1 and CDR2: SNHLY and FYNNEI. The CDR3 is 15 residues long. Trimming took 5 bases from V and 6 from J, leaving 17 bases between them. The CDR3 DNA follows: TGTGCCAGCAGTTTCGAAGGGGACGTCCGTCAGCCCCAGCATTTT. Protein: CASSFEGDVRQPQHF.

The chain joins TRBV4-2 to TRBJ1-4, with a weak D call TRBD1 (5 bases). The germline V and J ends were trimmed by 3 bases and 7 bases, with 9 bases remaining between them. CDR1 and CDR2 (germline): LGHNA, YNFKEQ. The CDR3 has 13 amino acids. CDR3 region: CASSQETVEKLFF. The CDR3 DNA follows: TGTGCCAGCAGCCAGGAGACAGTTGAAAAACTGTTTTTT.

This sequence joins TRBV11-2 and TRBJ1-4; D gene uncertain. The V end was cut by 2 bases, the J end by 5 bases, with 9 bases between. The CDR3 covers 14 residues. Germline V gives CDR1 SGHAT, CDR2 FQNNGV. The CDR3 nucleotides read TGTGCCAGCAGCTTATTATCCGAGAATGAAAAACTGTTTTTT. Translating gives CASSLLSENEKLFF.

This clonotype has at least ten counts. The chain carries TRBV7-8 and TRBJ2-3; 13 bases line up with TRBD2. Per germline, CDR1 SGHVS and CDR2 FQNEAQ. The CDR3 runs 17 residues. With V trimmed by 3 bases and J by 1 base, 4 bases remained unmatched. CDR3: CASSLRLAGGGTDTQYF. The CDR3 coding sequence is TGTGCCAGCAGCTTGAGACTAGCGGGAGGAGGCACAGATACGCAGTATTTT. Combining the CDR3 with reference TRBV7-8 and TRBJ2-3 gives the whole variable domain GAGVSQSPRYKVAKRGQDVALRCDPISGHVSLFWYQQALGQGPEFLTYFQNEAQLDKSGLPSDRFFAERPEGSVSTLKIQRTQQEDSAVYLCASSLRLAGGGTDTQYFGPGTRLTVL.

The CDR3 loop is CASTLGSASEAFF. The CDR3 region has the DNA TGTGCCAGCACCCTAGGGTCCGCCTCCGAAGCTTTCTTT. The rearrangement joins TRBV12-3 or TRBV12-4 to TRBJ1-1, with unresolved D. The CDR3 length is 13 residues. Trimming took 7 bases from V and 8 from J, leaving 17 bases between them.

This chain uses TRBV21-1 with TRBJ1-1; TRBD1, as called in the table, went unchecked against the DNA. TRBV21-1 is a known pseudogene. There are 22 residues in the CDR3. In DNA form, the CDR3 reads TGTGCCAGCAGCATCCCAGCCGGGACAGGGGGCCCGAACGGGGGATTGAACACTGAAGCTTTCTTT. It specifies CASSIPAGTGGPNGGLNTEAFF.

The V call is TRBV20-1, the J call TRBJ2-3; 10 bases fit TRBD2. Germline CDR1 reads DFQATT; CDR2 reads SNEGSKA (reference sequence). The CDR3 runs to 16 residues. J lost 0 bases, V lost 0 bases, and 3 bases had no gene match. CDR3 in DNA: TGCAGTGCTAGAGACGAGACTAGCGGGAGCACAGATACGCAGTATTTT. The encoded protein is CSARDETSGSTDTQYF.

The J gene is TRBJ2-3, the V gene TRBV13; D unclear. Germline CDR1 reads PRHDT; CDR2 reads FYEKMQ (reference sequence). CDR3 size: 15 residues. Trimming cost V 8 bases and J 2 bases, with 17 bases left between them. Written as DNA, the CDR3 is TGTGCCAGCGCCTCCGAAGCTCACAACACAGATACGCAGTATTTT. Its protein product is CASASEAHNTDTQYF.